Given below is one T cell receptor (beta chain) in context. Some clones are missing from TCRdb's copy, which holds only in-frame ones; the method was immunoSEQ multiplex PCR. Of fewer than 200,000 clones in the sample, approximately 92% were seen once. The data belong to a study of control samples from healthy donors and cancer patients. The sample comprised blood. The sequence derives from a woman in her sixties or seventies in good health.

The CDR3 coding sequence is TGTGCCAGCAGCTCCGGGACAGGGAACTATGGCTACACCTTC. It is translated as CASSSGTGNYGYTF. The chain joins TRBV9 to TRBJ1-2, with 9 bases lining up with TRBD1. This CDR3 spans 14 amino acids. Per the germline V gene, CDR1 is SGDLS and CDR2 is YYNGEE. J was trimmed by 2 bases and V by 4 bases; bases with no gene match: 3.